This T cell receptor beta chain comes out of a study of a mutant IDH1 vaccine in newly diagnosed glioma. Study-wide background: At week 47 came visit V13, while visit V12 had come at week 35.

The table lists this clone with a count of one. Its antigen is not known. The sample's time point: week 35, safety follow-up. Vaccination comprised doses that each held 300 ug of mutant IDH1 20-mer peptide, plus topical imiquimod. The germline gives CDR1 SGHRS, CDR2 YFSETQ. The CDR3 covers 15 residues. Germline trimming cut 1 base from V and 2 bases from J; bases unmatched to any gene: 3. Some clones are missing from TCRdb's copy, which holds only in-frame ones; the method was immunoSEQ multiplex PCR. The sample yields approximately 50,000 clones, approximately 80% seen once. The source material was PBMCs, sampled from a glioma patient whose treatment included an IDH1 peptide vaccine. The rearrangement links TRBV5-1 to TRBJ1-5; 7 nucleotides agree with TRBD1. The origin of this receptor is a man in his forties with glioma. CDR3: CASSLTGAGNQPQHF. Here the CDR3 DNA reads TGCGCCAGCAGCTTGACAGGGGCTGGCAATCAGCCCCAGCATTTT.